This TCR beta chain was captured by sequencing in a study of blood T cell repertoires in COVID-19. This clone occurred once. Here immunoSEQ multiplex PCR was the method, and the copy in TCRdb shows in-frame clones only, minus some. In the table there are under 250,000 clones, about 83% of which are singletons. The J segment lost 3 bases and the V segment lost 4 bases, leaving 8 bases of the junction unmatched. The CDR3 is 15 residues long. Per germline, CDR1 SGHNT and CDR2 YYREEE (reference sequence). Sequenced material: peripheral blood. The TCR was taken from a man aged 35-49 years with active or convalescent COVID-19. J is TRBJ1-1 and V is TRBV5-4, with 8 positions matching TRBD1. The CDR3 coding sequence is TGTGCCAGCAGCGGGGGACAGGTGGGGCACACTGAAGCTTTCTTT. Translated, it gives CASSGGQVGHTEAFF.